This record looks at one TCR beta chain sequence and its context. Its antigen is undetermined. This specimen comes from a study of cytomegalovirus exposure and HLA in healthy donors. Study-level findings and limits: In a later analysis, TCR beta V- and J-gene trimming was associated with a missense DCLRE1C variant.

Between the trimmed V and J ends, which lost 6 bases and 4 bases, there was a span of 21 bases. This CDR3 is 16 amino acids long. Per germline, CDR1 MGHRA and CDR2 YSYEKL. Primers: 60 Vbeta forward and 13 Jbeta reverse. Assay used: immunoSEQ multiplex PCR; TCRdb lists only in-frame clones, some missing. The sample has about 110,000 clones, roughly three quarters seen once. The chain is built from TRBV4-1 and TRBJ1-2; tentative D call: TRBD1 (6 bases). The source material was PBMCs. The sequence derives from a male donor in good health and CMV-seronegative. The CDR3 spells CASSRGGGRDPYGYTF. The CDR3 nucleotides are TGCGCCAGCAGTCGGGGTGGGGGCAGGGACCCCTATGGCTACACCTTC.